This T cell receptor (beta chain) comes out of a study of shared clonotypes between healthy human individuals (dated by TCRdb to 2018 to 2020). As for the study more broadly: The cohort included three men and a couple of women between 18 and 49 years of age. For each donor, CD4 naive and CD4 memory were each run on three plates, CD8 naive on two plates, and CD8 memory on one plate. The study deeply sequenced blood TCR repertoires of five healthy adults to estimate repertoire size and the extent of clonotype sharing between individuals. Libraries were prepared and TCR repertoires were sequenced by different laboratories using diverse techniques, in order to increase sequencing depth and limit assay-specific biases. Per donor, leukapheresis produced somewhere between about 0.94 and 8.9 billion PBMCs. Results and caveats for the whole study, not just this receptor: Naive subsets generally had larger estimated clonotype richness than memory subsets. Pairwise subsampling led to the expectation that sequencing depth would affect the degree of clonotype sharing among donors. Clonotypes shared by all four sorted-subset donors showed higher generation probabilities than non-shared clonotypes. Across a handful of donors, 4.5% to 6.5% of naive CD4, more than 3% of naive CD8, 2% to 2.5% of memory CD4, and approximately 0.4% of memory CD8 clonotypes were shared. The small number of donors limited the genetic and exposure-history diversity represented. Even with the large sequencing depth, rarefaction of the sorted-subset datasets indicated that sequencing was incomplete. Only blood was sampled, and tissue TCR repertoires likely differ from those in blood.

Donors were healthy HIV-negative adults with no recently reported acute infections or vaccinations. Only Caucasian adults living in Nashville, Tennessee, USA were represented among the donors. CD4+ T cells were enriched by magnetic negative selection, after which naive cells were positively selected on CD45RA and the negative fraction was taken as the memory subset. Blood was obtained by leukapheresis, after which PBMCs were separated by Ficoll-Histopaque density gradient centrifugation and cryopreserved in liquid nitrogen vapor phase. Purity and quantity of every magnetically sorted T cell population were checked by analytical flow cytometry. Each sorted fraction had its genomic DNA isolated and then quantified by UV absorbance on a Nanodrop 2000c. Concerning this clone: Its specific antigen is unknown. No much larger clonotype is one base removed from it; base qualities were not supplied.

Using the deep immunoSEQ assay, multiplex PCR amplified TCR CDR3 regions from genomic DNA. For each cell subset, the extracted genomic DNA was distributed evenly across all wells of several immunoSEQ 96-well plates, and each plate served as one replicate. Each replicate PCR for sorted subsets received roughly 0.2 ug genomic DNA, equal to about 30,000 T cell genomes. Purified libraries were measured with a Qubit 3.0 fluorometer, size-checked on a Bioanalyzer 2100, and measured again with the KAPA Library Quantification kit. Every immunoSEQ 96-well plate was sequenced on a separate single-read 150-cycle Illumina NextSeq 550 flow cell. From the authors' description of their analysis: Because the immunoSEQ output held only junctional sequences and lacked quality scores, the filtering could not match the filtering applied to full-length reads. To assign V/J genes and CDR3, sequences were annotated using PyIR, a Python wrapper for IgBLAST v1.9, with IMGT germline references. Reads were filtered out if the reads had weak V/J assignments (E-value above 1e-6), no CDR3, stop codons, out-of-frame junctions, or ambiguous translated residues. V3J clonotypes were defined as sequences sharing the same inferred V gene, J gene, and CDR3 amino acid sequence. Percentage overlap between repertoires was calculated by dividing the number of shared unique clonotypes by the size of the smaller repertoire. RTK rarefaction, the Chao1 estimator, and Recon v2.1 estimates of unobserved clonotypes were used to assess repertoire richness. For all TCRbeta clonotypes obtained by the gDNA method from a few donors, generation probabilities were computed with OLGA. In TCRdb, the immuneACCESS table is reduced to in-frame sequences with V and J assigned. These tables do not hold every clone; where another copy was compared, an unresolved V gene accounts for under half, and the others remain unexplained. D and trimming come from the DNA, and the V and J calls and clone size come from that table. The sample table shows millions of clones, and roughly 95% are seen once. Jointly, the top ten make up 0.13% of the sample.

The CDR3 measures 15 amino acids from cysteine to phenylalanine. The CDR3 DNA has 45 bases and is translated from base 1. CDR1 is given as KGHSH and CDR2 as LQKENI, both from the germline V gene. Unmatched junction bases come to 3, with V trimmed by 0 bases and J by 6 bases. The chain was built from TRBV18 and TRBJ1-2; TRBD1 agrees with 11 junctional bases. The TCR was taken from a man aged 18 to 29 in good health. The sample comprised naive CD4+ T cells sorted from blood. The sample's cell subset or site, from its label and the paper: CD45RA+ positively selected. For the CDR3, the sequence is CASSPPGTGGNGYTF. The bases are TGTGCCAGCTCACCACCAGGGACAGGGGGAAATGGCTACACCTTC.